Each of the 25 T cell receptor beta chains below was sequenced from the same sample in a study of blood T cells in healthy people across ages. Through a sample-barcoded 5' primer and a J-beta primer mix, a second PCR was run for roughly 7 to 12 cycles. One entry per CDR3 protein, called by TCRdb with MiXCR from the 5' RACE reads. The sample contains about 1.5 million distinct CDR3 sequences, approximately 39% of which appear only once. Source material: blood. The source is a woman in her late teens or twenties in good health.

A few counts support this clonotype. The chain recombines TRBV7-3 with TRBJ1-2, with 8 bases lining up with TRBD1. CDR3 length: 15 amino acids. The V gene end was trimmed by 5 bases and the J gene end by 8 bases; junction bases not matched to a gene: 13. Germline CDR1 SGHTA, CDR2 FQGTGA. The chain's CDR3 is CASSLTGTGSSGYTF. CDR3 nucleotide sequence: TGTGCCAGCAGCCTGACCGGGACAGGCTCTTCCGGCTACACCTTC.

The genes are TRBV11-2 and TRBJ1-1, with a tentative D call TRBD1 (5 bases). The CDR3 length is 16 residues. CDR1 and CDR2 (germline): SGHAT, FQNNGV. The V gene lost 9 bases and the J gene lost 4 bases, with 24 bases spanning the gap. This chain's CDR3 is CARSLRGGPRGTEAFF. Written as DNA, the CDR3 is TGTGCCAGGAGCCTCAGAGGAGGACCGAGGGGCACTGAAGCTTTCTTT.

This clonotype was counted only a few times. The V call is TRBV25-1, the J call TRBJ1-1; a possible D gene is TRBD1 (5 bases). The CDR3 is 13 residues long. With 7 bases removed from V and 4 bases from J, the gap between germline ends came to 13 bases. Germline V gene sequence: CDR1 MGHDK, CDR2 SYGVNS. The CDR3 region has the DNA TGTGCCAGCAAAACGGGGCTTGGCACTGAAGCTTTCTTT. Translating gives CASKTGLGTEAFF. Full variable domain (rest looked up from reference TRBV25-1 and TRBJ1-1): EADIYQTPRYLVIGTGKKITLECSQTMGHDKMYWYQQDPGMELHLIHYSYGVNSTEKGDLSSESTVSRIRTEHFPLTLESARPSHTSQYLCASKTGLGTEAFFGQGTRLTVV.

This clonotype showed up many times. The chain combines TRBV7-2 with TRBJ2-1; 7 bases fit TRBD1. This CDR3 spans 15 amino acids. Trimming at V came to 2 bases and at J to 4 bases, leaving 5 bases not matched to a gene. CDR1 is SGHTA, CDR2 FQGNSA, per germline. The CDR3 coding sequence is TGTGCCAGCAGCTTATTAGGGGGCAGTTACAATGAGCAGTTCTTC. Amino acids: CASSLLGGSYNEQFF.

This clonotype was seen more than once but under ten times. The V and J genes are TRBV20-1 and TRBJ2-1, with 7 bases aligning to TRBD2. This CDR3 spans 11 amino acids. Germline V gene data show CDR1 as DFQATT and CDR2 as SNEGSKA (reference sequence). The CDR3 region has the DNA TGCGGAGGGGCTAGCGGCAATGAGCAGTTCTTC. Protein product: CGGASGNEQFF.

The chain employs TRBV15 and TRBJ2-1; 8 positions match TRBD1. Trimming cost V 0 bases and J 7 bases; bases outside gene matches: 8. The germline V gene encodes CDR1 LNHNV and CDR2 YYDKDF (reference sequence). The CDR3 spans 16 residues. The CDR3: CATSRDGTGGGNEQFF. In nucleotides, the CDR3 is TGTGCCACCAGCAGAGATGGTACAGGGGGTGGAAATGAGCAGTTCTTC.

The chain links TRBV4-3 to TRBJ2-7, with unresolved D. This CDR3 comprises 15 residues. V lost 0 bases to trimming and J lost 2 bases, with 11 bases between them. Per the germline V gene, CDR1 is LGHNA and CDR2 is YSLEER. CDR3 loop: CASSQDWRAAYEQYF. DNA of the CDR3: TGCGCCAGCAGCCAAGATTGGAGAGCCGCCTACGAGCAGTACTTC.

There are many counts of this clonotype. The rearrangement uses TRBV10-3 and TRBJ2-7; 8 bases are shared with TRBD1. Looked up from germline, CDR1 is ENHRY and CDR2 is SYGVKD. Trimming at V came to 0 bases and at J to 2 bases, leaving 9 bases not matched to a gene. CDR3 length: 17 amino acids. Here the CDR3 DNA reads TGTGCCATCAGTGAGTCGACTCCGGACAGGGCTCCCTACGAGCAGTACTTC. It encodes CAISESTPDRAPYEQYF.

The V gene is TRBV18, the J gene TRBJ1-2; D ambiguous. The CDR3 has 15 amino acids. Germline CDR1 KGHSH, CDR2 LQKENI. The ends were cut back, 0 bases at V and 2 bases at J, with 10 bases in the middle. CDR3 in DNA: TGTGCCAGCTCACCACCGTCCGGCAAAAACTATGGCTACACCTTC. Translation gives CASSPPSGKNYGYTF.

The chain joins TRBV20-1 to TRBJ2-7; tentative D call: TRBD1 (6 bases). Judging by the DNA end, TRBJ2-5 fits better; the J call may be wrong. The CDR3 runs 19 residues. Germline CDR1 is DFQATT and CDR2 is SNEGSKA (reference sequence). CDR3 region: CSVARFGSDRNVLEETQYF. CDR3 nucleotide sequence: TGCAGTGTCGCGAGGTTTGGCAGTGACAGGAACGTGCTCGAAGAGACCCAGTACTTC.

At least ten counts were recorded for this clonotype. The genes are TRBV7-2 and TRBJ2-1; tentatively, D is TRBD1 or TRBD2 (5 bases each). Germline CDR1 SGHTA, CDR2 FQGNSA. This CDR3 has 16 amino acids. V lost 5 bases, J lost 0 bases, and 14 bases lay in between. The CDR3 nucleotides read TGTGCCAGCAGCCCAGGGAGAGCGCTCTCCTACAATGAGCAGTTCTTC. It is translated as CASSPGRALSYNEQFF.

The chain joins TRBV20-1 to TRBJ1-5, with D tentatively TRBD1 (5 bases). Trimming removed 3 bases at V and 2 bases at J, with 11 bases between. The CDR3 is made up of 14 amino acids. CDR1 and CDR2 (germline): DFQATT, SNEGSKA (reference sequence). The CDR3 nucleotides read TGCAGTGCTAGGTCCAGGGTGGGCAATCAGCCCCAGCATTTT. Translation: CSARSRVGNQPQHF.

This chain connects TRBV4-1 to TRBJ2-1; 7 bases match TRBD2. V shed 0 bases and J 4 bases; nucleotides not matched to a gene: 6. Germline assignment: CDR1 MGHRA and CDR2 YSYEKL. The CDR3 runs 16 residues. The DNA of the CDR3 is TGCGCCAGCAGCCAAGAGGGAGGGGTGGGGTACAATGAGCAGTTCTTC. It yields the protein CASSQEGGVGYNEQFF.

The genes are TRBV7-2 and TRBJ1-5; 8 nucleotides align to TRBD1. The trim removed 5 bases at V and 7 bases at J, leaving 10 bases unmatched. The length of the CDR3 is 15 residues. The germline CDR1 and CDR2 sequences are SGHTA and FQGNSA. Here the CDR3 reads CASSASTGEGQPQHF. As DNA, the CDR3 is TGTGCCAGCAGCGCTTCGACAGGGGAGGGACAGCCCCAGCATTTT.

This clonotype was detected only a few times. The CDR3 here is CASSLVGTRETQYF. The CDR3 region has the DNA TGTGCCAGCAGCTTGGTTGGGACTAGGGAGACCCAGTACTTC. The gene calls are TRBV7-2 and TRBJ2-5, with 8 bases lining up with TRBD2. The germline V gene has CDR1 SGHTA and CDR2 FQGNSA. The CDR3 is 14 residues long. J gave up 5 bases and V 3 bases, and 5 bases lay outside the gene matches.

This clonotype was detected only a few times. The chain couples TRBV27 to TRBJ1-4, with D maybe TRBD1 (6 bases). CDR1 and CDR2 from the germline V gene are MNHEY and SMNVEV (reference sequence). CDR3 size: 15 residues. Trimming removed 6 bases at V and 6 bases at J, with 17 bases between. The CDR3 DNA reads TGTGCCAGCAGCCACCGGACAGCCGGCGATGAAAAACTGTTTTTT. Translated: CASSHRTAGDEKLFF. The full variable domain, completed using reference TRBV27 and TRBJ1-4, is EAQVTQNPRYLITVTGKKLTVTCSQNMNHEYMSWYRQDPGLGLRQIYYSMNVEVTDKGDVPEGYKVSRKEKRNFPLILESPSPNQTSLYFCASSHRTAGDEKLFFGSGTQLSVL.

This clonotype was counted between two and nine times. This CDR3 reads CSATGAGGYTF. CDR3 sequence (DNA): TGCAGTGCTACAGGGGCTGGCGGCTACACCTTC. The V call is TRBV20-1, the J call TRBJ1-2, with D possibly being TRBD1 (6 bases). Germline CDR1 DFQATT, CDR2 SNEGSKA (reference sequence). The V end lost 4 bases, the J end lost 8 bases, and 11 bases lay between the germline ends. This CDR3 is 11 amino acids long.

The V call is TRBV9, the J call TRBJ2-3; D might be TRBD1 or TRBD2, each matching 5 bases. Trimming left V 4 bases short and J 0 bases short, with 9 bases between. Germline V gene sequence: CDR1 SGDLS, CDR2 YYNGEE. The CDR3 is 14 amino acids. CDR3 in amino acids: CASSTWDSTDTQYF. DNA for the CDR3: TGTGCCAGCAGCACATGGGACAGCACAGATACGCAGTATTTT.

The chain recombines TRBV12-5 with TRBJ2-5; 11 bases match TRBD2. After removal of 5 bases from V and 2 bases from J, the junction contained 1 base not matched to a gene. Germline assignment: CDR1 LGHNT and CDR2 FRNRAP. This CDR3 is built from 14 residues. CDR3 sequence reads: CASGPSGGQETQYF. The CDR3 DNA reads TGTGCTAGTGGTCCTAGCGGGGGGCAAGAGACCCAGTACTTC.

A few counts support this clonotype. The chain joins TRBV18 to TRBJ2-7, with TRBD1 matching 9 bases. CDR1 is KGHSH, CDR2 LQKENI, per germline. The CDR3 is 15 amino acids. V lost 3 bases to trimming and J lost 3 bases; unmatched junction nucleotides: 6. This CDR3 is CASSPGQGGFYEQYF. As DNA, the CDR3 is TGTGCCAGCTCACCGGGACAGGGAGGATTCTACGAGCAGTACTTC.

V is TRBV20-1 and J is TRBJ2-1; D unclear. This CDR3 has 16 amino acids. V was clipped by 3 bases and J by 0 bases, with 15 bases between them. Germline V lookup: CDR1 DFQATT, CDR2 SNEGSKA (reference sequence). The CDR3 sequence: CSASPNDPSSYNEQFF. CDR3 nucleotide sequence: TGCAGTGCTAGCCCTAACGACCCGAGCTCCTACAATGAGCAGTTCTTC.

V usage is TRBV29-1 and J usage is TRBJ2-7; perhaps TRBD2 as D (7 bases). V lost 6 bases to trimming and J lost 4 bases, with 16 bases between them. The germline V gene encodes CDR1 SQVTM and CDR2 ANQGSEA. CDR3 size: 13 residues. This CDR3 reads CSVAVGGAYEQYF. CDR3 sequence (DNA): TGCAGCGTCGCAGTGGGGGGGGCTTACGAGCAGTACTTC.

This clonotype has only one observation. This sequence joins TRBV5-6 and TRBJ2-7; 9 bases are a match to TRBD1. The CDR3 spans 15 residues. CDR1 is SGHDT and CDR2 is YYEEEE in the germline V gene. With 3 bases clipped from V and 8 bases from J, the junction kept 12 bases outside the gene matches. The CDR3 here is CASSWIGQGKNKQYF. The CDR3 bases are TGTGCCAGCAGCTGGATTGGACAGGGGAAGAACAAGCAGTACTTC.

Only one count was recorded for this clonotype. Mismatch with germline at one junction end may stem from a read error. This chain joins TRBV6-6 and TRBJ1-2; D not resolved. The CDR3 runs 15 residues. CDR1 MNHNY and CDR2 SVGAGI come from the germline V gene (reference sequence). This chain's CDR3 is CASSPGRVLNYGHTF. CDR3 bases: TGTGCCAGCAGTCCCGGGCGGGTTTTAAACTATGGCCACACCTTC.

The chain joins TRBV5-1 to TRBJ2-3, with 10 bases aligning to TRBD2. This CDR3 comprises 19 residues. In germline, CDR1 is SGHRS, CDR2 YFSETQ. V was pared by 0 bases and J by 0 bases, with 10 bases of the junction left unmatched. The CDR3 DNA reads TGCGCCAGCAGCTTGGCTCTAGCGGGGGTTAATCCTAGCACAGATACGCAGTATTTT. This codes for CASSLALAGVNPSTDTQYF.